This T cell receptor beta chain was identified during a study of OX40 agonist ivuxolimab in advanced cancers. CDR1 and CDR2 (germline): MNHNY, SVGAGI (reference sequence). The CDR3 is 14 amino acids. The ends were cut back, 7 bases at V and 10 bases at J, with 20 bases in the middle. TCRdb's table, derived via immunoSEQ multiplex PCR, lists solely in-frame clones and lacks some. In the table there are 60,000 to 65,000 clones, 75% to 95% of which are singletons. This clone is a singleton in its sample. The chain joins TRBV6-6 to TRBJ2-1; D remains unclear. This clonotype was sampled from an adult with an advanced solid tumor such as melanoma, head and neck, liver or kidney cancer. Sequenced here: CD4+ or CD8+ T cells sorted from blood, sampled in a trial of the OX40 agonist ivuxolimab. The DNA of the CDR3 is TGTGCCAGCACCTCTGACACGGCCCGGCGGGAGCAGTTCTTC. Translated, it gives CASTSDTARREQFF.